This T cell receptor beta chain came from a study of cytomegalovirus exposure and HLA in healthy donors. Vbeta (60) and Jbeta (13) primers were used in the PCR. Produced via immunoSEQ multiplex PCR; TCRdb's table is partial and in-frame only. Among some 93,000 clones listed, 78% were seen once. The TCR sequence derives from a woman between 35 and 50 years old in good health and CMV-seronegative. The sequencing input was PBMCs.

CDR3 sequence (DNA): TGTGCCAGCAGTTTAATGGACAGGGGGAATTCACCCCTCCACTTT. Translated, it gives CASSLMDRGNSPLHF. V and J are TRBV27 and TRBJ1-6; the match to TRBD1 covers 10 bases. Trimming cost V 2 bases and J 7 bases; bases outside gene matches: 2. The CDR3 has 15 residues. CDR1 MNHEY and CDR2 SMNVEV come from the germline V gene (reference sequence).